The next 3 T cell receptor beta chains were all read from a single sample in a study of Graves' ophthalmopathy and Graves' hyperthyroidism. RNA transcripts yielded amplified TCR beta CDR3 regions. Scientists carried out first-round RT-PCR using HTBI primers and then a second-round multiplex PCR. TCRdb called the multiplex PCR reads again in MiXCR, with one record for every CDR3 protein. The sample records 900,000 to 1,200,000 distinct CDR3 sequences, approximately 35% being singletons. The source material was peripheral blood or thyroid tissue (not recorded which). Source of these receptors: an adult man with Graves' hyperthyroidism.

This clonotype was recorded only once. V and J are TRBV2 and TRBJ1-5; 7 bases fit TRBD1. V dropped 6 bases and J dropped 3; count of bases not matched to a gene: 8. The germline V gene encodes CDR1 SNHLY and CDR2 FYNNEI. CDR3 length: 15 amino acids. CDR3 bases: TGTGCCAGCAGGGCGACAGGGCGACACAATCAGCCCCAGCATTTT. Translation: CASRATGRHNQPQHF.

The chain joins TRBV20-1 to TRBJ1-5; D is undetermined. Per the germline V gene, CDR1 is DFQATT and CDR2 is SNEGSKA (reference sequence). V gave up 8 bases and J gave up 5 bases, with 13 bases separating them. The CDR3 covers 12 residues. The CDR3 spells CSPHSPYQPQHF. For the CDR3, the DNA is TGCAGTCCCCATTCCCCCTATCAGCCCCAGCATTTT.

This clonotype has ten or more counts. This sequence joins TRBV7-2 and TRBJ2-5; tentatively, D is TRBD1 or TRBD2 (5 bases each). V was clipped by 8 bases and J by 5 bases, with 18 bases between them. Germline V gene sequence: CDR1 SGHTA, CDR2 FQGNSA. This CDR3 comprises 14 residues. CDR3 sequence reads: CASSELLGDETQYF. CDR3 DNA sequence: TGTGCCAGCTCCGAGCTGTTGGGGGATGAGACCCAGTACTTC.